A selection of T cell receptor beta chains follows, all from one sample in a study of blood T cell repertoires in COVID-19. Produced via immunoSEQ multiplex PCR; TCRdb's table is partial and in-frame only. Here the sample spans some 420,000 clones, around 91% being singletons. The sequenced material came from PBMCs or T cells enriched from blood (not recorded which). The receptors originated from a man aged 30 to 39 who had recovered from COVID-19. CDR3s include the opening cysteine and the closing phenylalanine or tryptophan. The D gene is left open where the match is weak. Clone size is not always given. Where it is, it says once, few, many or a class for expanded clones.

TRBV3-1/TRBV3-2,NA,TRBD1,TRBJ2-5,TGTGCCAGCAGCCTCAGGACAGGGCAGGAGACCCAGTACTTC,CASSLRTGQETQYF
TRBV5-4,NA,TRBD2,TRBJ2-5,TGTGCCAGCAGCTTGGCTGGACTAGCGGGAGGGGGAGAGACCCAGTACTTC,CASSLAGLAGGGETQYF
TRBV27,NA,NA,TRBJ2-7,TGTGCCAGCACCCCCCCGAGGAGGGCCATGTCCTACGAGCAGTACTTC,CASTPPRRAMSYEQYF
TRBV7-9,NA,TRBD2,TRBJ2-1,TGTGCCAGCAGCTTAGCTAGCGGGAGGCACAATGAGCAGTTCTTC,CASSLASGRHNEQFF
TRBV30,NA,TRBD2,TRBJ2-1,TGTGCCTGGAGTCGGACTAGCGGGTCAGGGGAGCAGTTCTTC,CAWSRTSGSGEQFF
TRBV5-1,many,TRBD2,TRBJ2-1,TGCGCCAGCAGCGGCGGACTAGCGGAGAGATACAATGAGCAGTTCTTC,CASSGGLAERYNEQFF
TRBV7-2,once,NA,TRBJ1-5,TGTGCCAGCAGCCTTCAGGACAGTTACAATCAGCCCCAGCATTTT,CASSLQDSYNQPQHF
TRBV28,NA,TRBD1,TRBJ1-4,TGTGCCAGCAGTACCGGGACAGCTAATGAAAAACTGTTTTTT,CASSTGTANEKLFF
TRBV12-5,NA,NA,TRBJ1-2,TGTGCTAGTGGATCTGAACAGGGTCTGCGCTACACCTTC,CASGSEQGLRYTF
TRBV7-2,NA,NA,TRBJ2-7,TGTGCCAGCAGCTCCCCCGGTGGTGGTGCGGGGCTGACCTACGAGCAGTACTTC,CASSSPGGGAGLTYEQYF
TRBV6-6,NA,TRBD1,TRBJ1-5,TGTGCCAGCAGTCGACAGGACAGGGGCAGCAATCAGCCCCAGCATTTT,CASSRQDRGSNQPQHF
TRBV23-1,once,TRBD1,TRBJ1-2,TGCGCCACCGCAGGGGGAAAGGGTAACTATGGCTACACCTTC,CATAGGKGNYGYTF
TRBV27,once,TRBD2,TRBJ2-1,TGTGCCAGCAGTTTGGTTCCGGGAGGGCCTGATTACAATGAGCAGTTCTTC,CASSLVPGGPDYNEQFF
TRBV4-2,once,TRBD1,TRBJ2-7,TGTGCCAGCAGCCAAGGTGGACAGGGAGTCGACGAGCAGTACTTC,CASSQGGQGVDEQYF
TRBV7-2,NA,TRBD2,TRBJ2-3,TGTGCCAGCAGCTTGACTTCTAGCGGGAACGTAGATACGCAGTATTTT,CASSLTSSGNVDTQYF
TRBV29-1,NA,NA,TRBJ2-3,TGCAGCGTTGTATTTGGGGCCGCGCCGGATACGCAGTATTTT,CSVVFGAAPDTQYF
TRBV18,NA,NA,TRBJ1-1,TGTGCCAGCTCACCCGGAGTTACCATGAACACTGAAGCTTTCTTT,CASSPGVTMNTEAFF
TRBV12-3/TRBV12-4,NA,TRBD1,TRBJ1-2,TGTGCCAGCGGAACTGGGACAGACTATGGCTACACCTTC,CASGTGTDYGYTF
TRBV28,NA,NA,TRBJ2-7,TGTGCCAGCAGGGGGGCGGGCCACGAGCAGTACTTC,CASRGAGHEQYF
TRBV24-1,NA,NA,TRBJ1-4,TGTGCCACCAGTGATTCAGGGAATGGGGAAAAACTGTTTTTT,CATSDSGNGEKLFF
TRBV21-1,NA,NA,TRBJ1-5,TGTGCCAAGAGGGGGCAGGAAGTAATCAGCAATCAGCCCCAGCATTTT,CAKRGQEVISNQPQHF
TRBV5-1,NA,NA,TRBJ1-3,TGCGCCAGCAGCTTAGACCAGGGGTCCCATTCTGGAAACACCATATATTTT,CASSLDQGSHSGNTIYF
TRBV21-1,NA,NA,TRBJ1-1,TGTGCCAGCCAGGGGGGGAACACTGAAGCTTTCTTT,CASQGGNTEAFF
TRBV29-1,once,TRBD1,TRBJ1-1,TGCAGCGGAGGACAGGAGCATGAAGCTTTCTTT,CSGGQEHEAFF
TRBV6-5,NA,TRBD2,TRBJ2-7,TGTGCCAGCAGGGCCGAGGGTGCGGGAGAGTACGAGCAGTACTTC,CASRAEGAGEYEQYF
TRBV10-2,NA,NA,TRBJ2-5,TGCGCCAGCATTCGACAGGACCCGCAGGTAGAGACCCAGTACTTC,CASIRQDPQVETQYF
TRBV7-9,NA,TRBD1,TRBJ1-2,TGTGCCAGCAGCCCAACAGGGGTTTTCTATGGCTACACCTTC,CASSPTGVFYGYTF
TRBV18,once,TRBD2,TRBJ2-5,TGTGCCAGCTCACTCCGACTAGCGGGAGAAGAGACCCAGTACTTC,CASSLRLAGEETQYF
TRBV7-8,NA,TRBD2,TRBJ2-7,TGTGCCAGCAGCTCGACCCTTCACAGGGCCAGGGGACTAGTCGTCGAGCAGTACTTC,CASSSTLHRARGLVVEQYF
TRBV18,NA,TRBD2,TRBJ2-2,TGTGCCAGCTCACCACCGGGACTAGCGAACACCGGGGAGCTGTTTTTT,CASSPPGLANTGELFF
TRBV30,NA,TRBD1,TRBJ1-2,TGTGCCTGGAGCACCGGGACAGGGGAAGGCTACACCTTC,CAWSTGTGEGYTF
TRBV5-4,NA,TRBD2,TRBJ2-3,TGTGCCAGCAGCTCACTAGCGGGAACTGGAGATACGCAGTATTTT,CASSSLAGTGDTQYF
TRBV10-3,NA,TRBD2,TRBJ2-7,TGTGCCATCAGTGTTAGCGGGATAAACGAGCAGTACTTC,CAISVSGINEQYF
TRBV28,once,NA,TRBJ1-5,TGTGCCAGCAGTTCAGGTGATCAGCCCCAGCATTTT,CASSSGDQPQHF
TRBV25-1,NA,NA,TRBJ2-5,TGTGCCAGCAGTGAAACCAGGGGACAAGAGACCCAGTACTTC,CASSETRGQETQYF
TRBV6-1,NA,NA,TRBJ2-3,TGTGCCAGCAGTGAATACCCTACCGGGGCAGATACGCAGTATTTT,CASSEYPTGADTQYF
TRBV15,NA,NA,TRBJ1-4,TGTGCCACCAGCAGAGATCCCGGGACACAGAAACTGTTTTTT,CATSRDPGTQKLFF
TRBV5-1,NA,NA,TRBJ2-3,TGCGCCAGCAGCTTGTGGGCGGGACAGCTCACAGATACGCAGTATTTT,CASSLWAGQLTDTQYF
TRBV2,few,NA,TRBJ1-1,TGTGCCAGCACCGGCGAGCGAAGCACTGAAGCTTTCTTT,CASTGERSTEAFF
TRBV20-1,NA,TRBD2,TRBJ2-1,TGCAGTGCTAGTTCCAGCGGGATCGGTAATGAGCAGTTCTTC,CSASSSGIGNEQFF
TRBV5-4,once,NA,TRBJ2-1,TGTGCCAGCAGCGCTACGGGTTACAATGAGCAGTTCTTC,CASSATGYNEQFF
TRBV12-3/TRBV12-4,NA,TRBD2,TRBJ2-7,TGTGCCAGCAAGCGGGAGCGGTACGAGCAGTACTTC,CASKRERYEQYF
TRBV28,NA,NA,TRBJ2-7,TGTGCCAGCAGTTTATCCTCAGGGGACGAGCAGTACTTC,CASSLSSGDEQYF
TRBV2,NA,TRBD2,TRBJ2-7,TGTGCCAGCAGTGAATCTTCGGCGGGAGGCGTCGAGCAGTACTTC,CASSESSAGGVEQYF
TRBV27,NA,NA,TRBJ2-5,TGTGCCAGCAGTTCCTCGGGAGAGACCCAGTACTTC,CASSSSGETQYF
TRBV3-1/TRBV3-2,NA,TRBD2,TRBJ2-3,TGTGCCAGCAGCCAAGATTGGCGGGAGGATGGGGGAGATACGCAGTATTTT,CASSQDWREDGGDTQYF
TRBV10-2,NA,NA,TRBJ2-1,TGCGCCAGCAGTGAGTCCAACAATGAGCAGTTCTTC,CASSESNNEQFF
TRBV28,NA,NA,TRBJ1-2,TGTGCCAGCAGTTTCGGGCAGGGGACCTATGGCTACACCTTC,CASSFGQGTYGYTF
TRBV14,NA,NA,TRBJ1-2,TGTGCCAGCAGCCAAATCCCGCTTGGGGCTGCCGGCTACACCTTC,CASSQIPLGAAGYTF
TRBV29-1,NA,NA,TRBJ2-7,TGCAGCGGATTGGTAGCGGAGAACTACGAGCAGTACTTC,CSGLVAENYEQYF
TRBV5-4,NA,TRBD2,TRBJ2-2,TGTGCCAGCAGTGCGGGAGGGGTACGAGCGGGGGAGCTGTTTTTT,CASSAGGVRAGELFF
TRBV18,NA,TRBD2,TRBJ2-4,TGTGCCAGCTCACCGGCGTTACGACTAGCGGGGGGACTAGCCAAAAACATTCAGTACTTC,CASSPALRLAGGLAKNIQYF
TRBV2,NA,TRBD2,TRBJ2-7,TGTGCCAGCAGTGATCGGGGACTAGCGGGTTACGAGCAGTACTTC,CASSDRGLAGYEQYF
TRBV7-3,NA,NA,TRBJ2-2,TGTGCCAGCAGCTTAACAGGACAGAACACCGGGGAGCTGTTTTTT,CASSLTGQNTGELFF
TRBV28,NA,NA,TRBJ2-1,TGTGCCAGCAGTTTGTACGGGAAGGGTAGTTATGAGCAGTTCTTC,CASSLYGKGSYEQFF
TRBV23-1,NA,NA,TRBJ2-2,TGCGCCAGCAGTCTAAGGACATACACCGGGGAGCTGTTTTTT,CASSLRTYTGELFF
TRBV5-1,NA,TRBD1,TRBJ2-7,TGCGCCAGCAGCACGGGGACAGGGGGTCGATTCTACGAGCAGTACTTC,CASSTGTGGRFYEQYF